Below are 3 T cell receptor beta chains sequenced from a single sample in a study of T cells in women clearing cervical HPV infection. TCRdb keeps only in-frame clones here, not all; method: immunoSEQ multiplex PCR. This sample's clone table lists approximately 22,000 clones. Sample: blood buffy coat. The receptor source for this set is a woman aged 18 to 75 with a cervical HPV16 infection that either progressed to CIN3+ or cleared (not recorded which).

Here the CDR3 reads CSASKLAGERTQYF. Partial CDR3 DNA: TGCAGTGCTAGTAAACTAGCGGGAGAACGTACG. V and J are TRBV20-1 and TRBJ2-3; 11 bases fit TRBD2. The CDR3 end is not reached by the read, which stops 3 residues before it; the germline J gene fills it in. This CDR3 contains 14 residues. Unmatched junction bases numbered 7, after V lost 3 bases and J lost 8 bases. CDR1 DFQATT and CDR2 SNEGSKA come from the germline V gene (reference sequence).

Worth noting for this clone: The CDR3 end is not reached by the read, which stops 3 residues before it; the germline J gene fills it in. The chain employs TRBV4-1 and TRBJ2-2; D is possibly TRBD1 (6 bases). CDR1 MGHRA and CDR2 YSYEKL come from the germline V gene. Trimming cost V 1 base and J 0 bases, with 12 bases left between them. The CDR3 sequence is 17 residues long. The CDR3: CASSQGWTASNTGELFF. Incomplete CDR3 DNA: TGCGCCAGCAGCCAAGGATGGACAGCCTCGAACACCGGGGAG.

Comment on this clone: The read stops 3 residues short of the end of the CDR3; the missing end is completed from the germline J gene. The rearrangement links TRBV7-9 to TRBJ2-5; TRBD2 agrees at 14 bases. The CDR3 is made up of 15 amino acids. The V and J ends lost 3 bases and 3 bases, in that order; junction bases with no gene match: 0. Germline assignment: CDR1 SEHNR and CDR2 FQNEAQ (reference sequence). The sequenced CDR3 bases are TGTGCCAGCAGCTTGGGACTAGCGGGGGAAGAGACC. Translation gives CASSLGLAGEET. The complete CDR3 protein is CASSLGLAGEETQYF.